The subject of this entry is one T cell receptor (beta chain). Its antigen is unknown. This specimen comes from a study of CD8 T cells in ankylosing spondylitis. Study-wide points: Roughly 8 highly homologous variants made up a TCR beta motif, and this motif appeared characteristic of ankylosing spondylitis blood. Peripheral blood samples showed relatively rare disease-linked clones, and these clones were CD8+.

TCRdb re-analysed the 5' RACE reads in MiXCR, keeping a single row per CDR3 protein. The sample has roughly 700,000 distinct CDR3 sequences, around 19% seen once; the top ten hold about a fifth. Trimming took off 7 bases at V and 1 base at J, with 16 bases between the two ends. Germline loops: CDR1 SQVTM, CDR2 ANQGSEA. The CDR3 loop spans 14 amino acids. J is TRBJ1-1 and V is TRBV29-1; TRBD1 might be the D (6 bases). The sequenced material came from blood, either unsorted or a sorted T cell fraction (not recorded which). The clonotype originates from a male donor with ankylosing spondylitis. This CDR3 is CSGSGVVGNTEAFF. The CDR3 nucleotides read TGCAGCGGCTCAGGGGTAGTAGGGAACACTGAAGCTTTCTTT. Full variable domain (rest looked up from reference TRBV29-1 and TRBJ1-1): SAVISQKPSRDICQRGTSLTIQCQVDSQVTMMFWYRQQPGQSLTLIATANQGSEATYESGFVIDKFPISRPNLTFSTLTVSNMSPEDSSIYLCSGSGVVGNTEAFFGQGTRLTVV.